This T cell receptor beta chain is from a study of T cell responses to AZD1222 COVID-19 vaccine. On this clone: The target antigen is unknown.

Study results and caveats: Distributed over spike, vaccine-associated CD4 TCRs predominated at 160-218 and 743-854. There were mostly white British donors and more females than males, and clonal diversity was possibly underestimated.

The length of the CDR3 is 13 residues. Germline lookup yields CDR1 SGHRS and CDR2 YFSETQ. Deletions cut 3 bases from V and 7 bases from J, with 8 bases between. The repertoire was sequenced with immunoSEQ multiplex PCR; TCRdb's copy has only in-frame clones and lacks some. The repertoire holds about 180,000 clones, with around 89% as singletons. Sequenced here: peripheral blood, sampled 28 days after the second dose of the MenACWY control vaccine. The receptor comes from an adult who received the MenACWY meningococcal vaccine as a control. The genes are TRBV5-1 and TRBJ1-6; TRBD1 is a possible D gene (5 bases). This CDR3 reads CASSSGDNSPLHF. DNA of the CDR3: TGCGCCAGCAGCTCCGGGGACAATTCACCCCTCCACTTT.